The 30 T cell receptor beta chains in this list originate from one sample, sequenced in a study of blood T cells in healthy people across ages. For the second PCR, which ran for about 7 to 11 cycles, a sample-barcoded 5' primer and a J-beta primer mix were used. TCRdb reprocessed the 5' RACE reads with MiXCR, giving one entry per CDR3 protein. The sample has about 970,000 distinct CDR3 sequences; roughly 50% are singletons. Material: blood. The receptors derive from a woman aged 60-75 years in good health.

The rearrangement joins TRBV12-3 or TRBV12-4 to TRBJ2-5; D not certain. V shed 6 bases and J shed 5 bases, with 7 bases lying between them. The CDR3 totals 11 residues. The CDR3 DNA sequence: TGTGCCAGCAGAATAGGGGAGACCCAGTACTTC. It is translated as CASRIGETQYF.

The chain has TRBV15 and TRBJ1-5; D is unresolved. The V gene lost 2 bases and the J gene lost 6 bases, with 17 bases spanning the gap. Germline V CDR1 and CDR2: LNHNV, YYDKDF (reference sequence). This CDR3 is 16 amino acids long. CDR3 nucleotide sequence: TGTGCCACCAGCAGACTCTCCCTGGGAGGCAGTCAGCCCCAGCATTTT. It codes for CATSRLSLGGSQPQHF.

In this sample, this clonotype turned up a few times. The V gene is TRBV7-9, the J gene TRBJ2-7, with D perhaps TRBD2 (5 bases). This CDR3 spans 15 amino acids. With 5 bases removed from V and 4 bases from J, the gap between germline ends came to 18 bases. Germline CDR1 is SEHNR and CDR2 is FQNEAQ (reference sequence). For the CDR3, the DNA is TGTGCCAGCAGCCGTTCTAGAGAGCGGAGTTACGAGCAGTACTTC. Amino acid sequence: CASSRSRERSYEQYF. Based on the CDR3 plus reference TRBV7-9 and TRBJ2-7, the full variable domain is DTGVSQNPRHKITKRGQNVTFRCDPISEHNRLYWYRQTLGQGPEFLTYFQNEAQLEKSRLLSDRFSAERPKGSFSTLEIQRTEQGDSAMYLCASSRSRERSYEQYFGPGTRLTVT.

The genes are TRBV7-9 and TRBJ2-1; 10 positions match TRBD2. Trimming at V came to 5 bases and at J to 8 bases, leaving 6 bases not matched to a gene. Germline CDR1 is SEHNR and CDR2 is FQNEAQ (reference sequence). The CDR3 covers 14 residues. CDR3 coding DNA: TGTGCCAGCAGCGCTAGCGGGGGTTGGGATGAGCAGTTCTTC. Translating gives CASSASGGWDEQFF.

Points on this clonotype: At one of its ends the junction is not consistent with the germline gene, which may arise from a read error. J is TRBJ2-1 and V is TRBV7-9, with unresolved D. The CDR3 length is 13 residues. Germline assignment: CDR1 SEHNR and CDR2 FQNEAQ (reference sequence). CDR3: CAGSVASRNEQFF. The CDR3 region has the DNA TGTGCCGGCAGCGTAGCCTCCAGGAATGAGCAGTTCTTC.

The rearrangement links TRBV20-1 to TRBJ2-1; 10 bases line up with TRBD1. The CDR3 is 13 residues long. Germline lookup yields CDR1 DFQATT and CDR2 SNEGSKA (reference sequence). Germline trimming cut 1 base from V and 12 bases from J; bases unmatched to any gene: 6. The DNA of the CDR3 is TGCAGTGCTAGAGCTACCGGGACAGGGGTGCAGTTCTTC. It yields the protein CSARATGTGVQFF.

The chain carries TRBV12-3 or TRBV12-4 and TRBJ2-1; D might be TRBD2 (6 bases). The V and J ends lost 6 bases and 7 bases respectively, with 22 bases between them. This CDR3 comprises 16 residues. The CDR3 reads CASSHPDHPRGNEQFF. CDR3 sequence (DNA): TGTGCCAGCAGCCACCCCGATCACCCTCGGGGGAATGAGCAGTTCTTC.

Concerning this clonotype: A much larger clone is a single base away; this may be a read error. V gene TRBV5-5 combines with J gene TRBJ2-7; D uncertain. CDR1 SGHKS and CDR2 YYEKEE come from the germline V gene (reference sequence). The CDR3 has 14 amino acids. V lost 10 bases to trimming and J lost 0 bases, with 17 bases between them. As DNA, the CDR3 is TGTGCCTGCGGATCCCGGGCTAACTCCTACGAGCAGTACTTC. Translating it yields CACGSRANSYEQYF.

The CDR3 here is CASSYRQGLWETQYF. The CDR3 bases are TGTGCCAGCAGTTACCGACAGGGACTATGGGAGACCCAGTACTTC. The V and J genes are TRBV6-2 or TRBV6-3 and TRBJ2-7, with D tentatively TRBD1 or TRBD2 (7 bases each). Judging by the DNA end, TRBJ2-5 fits better; the J call may be wrong. The V gene's germline CDR1 is MNHEY and CDR2 SVGEGT. This CDR3 is 15 amino acids long.

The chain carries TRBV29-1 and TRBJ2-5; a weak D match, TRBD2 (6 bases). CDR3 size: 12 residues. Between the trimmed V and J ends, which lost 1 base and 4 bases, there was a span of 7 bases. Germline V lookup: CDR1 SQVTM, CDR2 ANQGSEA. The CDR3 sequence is CSVEGSGETQYF. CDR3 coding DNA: TGCAGCGTTGAAGGTAGCGGAGAGACCCAGTACTTC.

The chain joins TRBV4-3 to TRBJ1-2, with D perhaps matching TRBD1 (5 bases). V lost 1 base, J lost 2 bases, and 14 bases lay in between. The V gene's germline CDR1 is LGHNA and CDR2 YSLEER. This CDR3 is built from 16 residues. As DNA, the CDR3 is TGCGCCAGCAGCCAAGGTCGGGCGTGGACAAACTATGGCTACACCTTC. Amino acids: CASSQGRAWTNYGYTF.

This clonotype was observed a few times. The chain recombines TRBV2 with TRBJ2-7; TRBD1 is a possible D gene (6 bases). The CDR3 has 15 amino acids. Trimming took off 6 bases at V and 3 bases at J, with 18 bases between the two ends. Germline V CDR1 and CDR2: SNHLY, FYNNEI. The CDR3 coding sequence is TGTGCCAGCAGAGAGGGACACAGCCTCCTCTACGAGCAGTACTTC. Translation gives CASREGHSLLYEQYF.

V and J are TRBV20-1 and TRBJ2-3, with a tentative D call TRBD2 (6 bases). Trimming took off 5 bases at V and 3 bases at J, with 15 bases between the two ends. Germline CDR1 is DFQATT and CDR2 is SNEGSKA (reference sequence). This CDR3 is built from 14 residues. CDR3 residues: CSAETSFGTDTQYF. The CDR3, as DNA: TGCAGTGCTGAGACTAGTTTCGGGACAGATACGCAGTATTTT.

CDR3: CASSPLLASTSQETQYF. Written as DNA, the CDR3 is TGTGCCAGCTCACCACTCCTAGCTAGTACATCGCAAGAGACCCAGTACTTC. V is TRBV18 and J is TRBJ2-5, with D maybe TRBD2 (5 bases). Germline assignment: CDR1 KGHSH and CDR2 LQKENI. The CDR3 is made up of 17 amino acids. Trimming pared 1 base from V and 2 bases from J, leaving 17 bases between.

The CDR3 bases are TGCAGCGGCGACCCACAGGGGGAGGCCCAGTACTTC. Amino acids: CSGDPQGEAQYF. The J gene is TRBJ2-5, the V gene TRBV29-1, with 8 bases identical to TRBD1. Per the germline V gene, CDR1 is SQVTM and CDR2 is ANQGSEA. This CDR3 is 12 amino acids long. The junction had 10 bases not matched to a gene; V was cut back by 7 bases and J by 9 bases.

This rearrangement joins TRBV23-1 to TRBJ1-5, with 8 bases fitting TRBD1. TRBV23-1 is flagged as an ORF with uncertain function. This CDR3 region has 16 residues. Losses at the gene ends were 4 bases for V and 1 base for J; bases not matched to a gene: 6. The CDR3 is CASSPPTGVSNQPQHF. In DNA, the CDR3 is TGCGCCAGCAGTCCCCCGACAGGGGTCAGCAATCAGCCCCAGCATTTT.

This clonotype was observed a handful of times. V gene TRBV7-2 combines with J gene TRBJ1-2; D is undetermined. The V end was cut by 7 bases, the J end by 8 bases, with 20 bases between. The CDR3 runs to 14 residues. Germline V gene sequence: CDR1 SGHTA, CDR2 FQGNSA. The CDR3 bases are TGTGCCAGCATGACATTAGCGCATGGCTCGGGCTACACCTTC. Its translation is CASMTLAHGSGYTF.

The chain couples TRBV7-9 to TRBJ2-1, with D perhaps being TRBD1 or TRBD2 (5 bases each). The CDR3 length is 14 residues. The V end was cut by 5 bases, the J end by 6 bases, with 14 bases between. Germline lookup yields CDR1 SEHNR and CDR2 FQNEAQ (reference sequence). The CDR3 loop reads CASSPRDEPNEQFF. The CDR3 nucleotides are TGTGCCAGCAGCCCCCGGGACGAGCCCAATGAGCAGTTCTTC.

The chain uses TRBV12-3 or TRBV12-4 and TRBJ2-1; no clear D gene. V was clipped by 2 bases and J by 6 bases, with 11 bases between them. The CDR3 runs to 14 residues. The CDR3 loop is CASSLTSIPNEQFF. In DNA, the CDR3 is TGTGCCAGCAGTTTAACGAGCATTCCCAATGAGCAGTTCTTC.

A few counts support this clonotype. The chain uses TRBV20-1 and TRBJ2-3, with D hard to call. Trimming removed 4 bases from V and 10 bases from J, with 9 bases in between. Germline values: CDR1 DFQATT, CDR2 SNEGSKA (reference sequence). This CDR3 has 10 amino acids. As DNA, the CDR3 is TGCAGTGCTAATAAATGGTCGCAGTATTTT. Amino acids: CSANKWSQYF.

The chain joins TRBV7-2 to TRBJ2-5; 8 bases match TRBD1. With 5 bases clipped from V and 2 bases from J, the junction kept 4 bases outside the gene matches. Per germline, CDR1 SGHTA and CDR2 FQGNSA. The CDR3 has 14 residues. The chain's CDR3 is CASSGNRGQETQYF. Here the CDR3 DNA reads TGTGCCAGCAGCGGGAACAGGGGGCAAGAGACCCAGTACTTC.

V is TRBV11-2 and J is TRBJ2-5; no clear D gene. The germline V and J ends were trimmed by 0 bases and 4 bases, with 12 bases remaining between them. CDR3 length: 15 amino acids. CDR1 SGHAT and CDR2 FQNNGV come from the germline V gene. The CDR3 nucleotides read TGTGCCAGCAGCTTAGATGGAAGTCCCGTAGAGACCCAGTACTTC. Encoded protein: CASSLDGSPVETQYF.

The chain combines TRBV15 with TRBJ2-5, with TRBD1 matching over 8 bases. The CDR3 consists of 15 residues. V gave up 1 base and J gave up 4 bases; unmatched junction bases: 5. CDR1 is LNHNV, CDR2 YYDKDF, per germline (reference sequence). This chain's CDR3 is CATSRGDRPRETQYF. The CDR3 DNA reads TGTGCCACCAGCAGAGGGGACAGGCCACGAGAGACCCAGTACTTC.

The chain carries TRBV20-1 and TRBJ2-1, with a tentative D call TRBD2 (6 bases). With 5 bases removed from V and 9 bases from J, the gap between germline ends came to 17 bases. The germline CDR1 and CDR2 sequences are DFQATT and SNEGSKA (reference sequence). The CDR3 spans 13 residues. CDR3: CSARHTLALEQFF. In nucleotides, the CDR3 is TGCAGTGCTCGCCACACTCTAGCGCTTGAGCAGTTCTTC.

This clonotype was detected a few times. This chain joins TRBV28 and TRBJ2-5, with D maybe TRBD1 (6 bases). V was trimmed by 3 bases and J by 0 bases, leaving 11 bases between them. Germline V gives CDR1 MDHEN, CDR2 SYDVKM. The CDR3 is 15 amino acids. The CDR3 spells CASSFRGPYQETQYF. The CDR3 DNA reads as TGTGCCAGCAGTTTCAGGGGCCCGTACCAAGAGACCCAGTACTTC.

The CDR3 loop reads CASSSSSPGGYTF. The DNA of the CDR3 is TGTGCCAGCAGTTCTAGCTCCCCTGGTGGCTACACCTTC. The chain carries TRBV12-3 or TRBV12-4 and TRBJ1-2; D not certain. The V gene lost 4 bases and the J gene lost 7 bases, with 13 bases spanning the gap. The CDR3 has 13 residues.

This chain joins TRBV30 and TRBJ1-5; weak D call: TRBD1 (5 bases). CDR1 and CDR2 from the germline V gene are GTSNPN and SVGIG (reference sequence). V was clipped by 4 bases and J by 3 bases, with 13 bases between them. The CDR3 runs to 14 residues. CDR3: CAWTPRGYNQPQHF. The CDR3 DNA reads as TGTGCCTGGACCCCGCGGGGGTACAATCAGCCCCAGCATTTT.

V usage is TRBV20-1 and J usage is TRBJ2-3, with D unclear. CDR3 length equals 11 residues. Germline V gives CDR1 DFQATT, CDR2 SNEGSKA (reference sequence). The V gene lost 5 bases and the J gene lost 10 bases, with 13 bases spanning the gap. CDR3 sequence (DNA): TGCAGTGCTCTCCGATATACGGCGCAGTATTTT. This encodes CSALRYTAQYF.

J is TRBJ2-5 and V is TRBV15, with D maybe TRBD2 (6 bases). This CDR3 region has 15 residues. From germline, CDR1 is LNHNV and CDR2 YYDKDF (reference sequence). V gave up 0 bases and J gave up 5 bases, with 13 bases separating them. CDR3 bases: TGTGCCACCAGCAGAGATCGCCGGGAGTTGGAGACCCAGTACTTC. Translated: CATSRDRRELETQYF.

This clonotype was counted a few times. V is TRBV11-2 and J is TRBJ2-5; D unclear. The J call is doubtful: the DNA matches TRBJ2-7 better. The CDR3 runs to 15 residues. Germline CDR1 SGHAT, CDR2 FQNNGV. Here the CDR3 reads CASSSPTVQSYEQYF. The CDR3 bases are TGTGCCAGCAGCTCCCCAACTGTACAGTCCTACGAGCAGTACTTC.